This T cell receptor beta chain was retrieved from a study of tumor and adjacent non-tumor tissue in lung cancer. Study overall: Patients comprised 12 adenocarcinoma, a couple of squamous cell carcinoma and 1 small cell lung cancer. Patients were aged about 30 to 80, nine to eleven men and 5 women, stage I to III. The study's findings and limits: Tumor TCR diversity, when higher, was linked to shorter survival.

Three rounds of nested PCR, following a modified ARM-PCR protocol, produced the TCRbeta library. TCRdb itself ran the multiplex PCR reads through MiXCR, one entry per CDR3 protein. Of 200,000 or so distinct CDR3 sequences listed, 71% are singletons. No cell sorting was done before RNA was extracted from the tissue. About this clonotype itself: What it binds is unknown. Just one base apart from a much larger clone, this may be a read error. Likely a read error: the CDR3 ends without its conserved phenylalanine or tryptophan.

J lost 2 bases, V lost 5 bases, and 10 bases had no gene match. Germline V lookup: CDR1 ENHRY, CDR2 SYGVKD. This CDR3 spans 18 amino acids. V and J are TRBV10-3 and TRBJ2-7, with TRBD2 matching over 15 bases. The sequenced sample was lung tumor tissue. The receptor was isolated from a man aged 60 to 69 with non-small cell lung cancer. The CDR3 is CAISNGLAGGLQAYEQYI. In DNA form, the CDR3 reads TGTGCCATCAGTAACGGACTAGCGGGAGGGCTGCAGGCCTACGAGCAGTACATC.